The next 32 T cell receptor beta chains were all read from a single sample in a study of T cells in Graves' hyperthyroidism and ophthalmopathy. TCR beta CDR3 sequences were amplified from RNA transcripts. TCR CDR3 regions were first amplified by RT-PCR with HTBI primers. Each CDR3 protein gets one entry after TCRdb re-called the multiplex PCR reads with MiXCR. This sample yields fewer than 550,000 distinct CDR3 sequences, of which 15% to 18% are seen a single time; over 12% belongs to the top ten. Sequenced: blood. These receptor sequences come from a woman aged 18-29 years with Graves' hyperthyroidism.

This clonotype was seen many times. The rearrangement uses TRBV7-9 and TRBJ2-7; 10 positions agree with TRBD2. Germline assignment: CDR1 SEHNR and CDR2 FQNEAQ (reference sequence). There are 15 residues in the CDR3. The J segment lost 2 bases and the V segment lost 5 bases, leaving 6 bases of the junction unmatched. The CDR3 spells CASSMLAGVAYEQYF. In nucleotides, the CDR3 is TGTGCCAGCAGCATGCTAGCGGGGGTAGCCTACGAGCAGTACTTC.

This clonotype was found a few times. J is TRBJ2-2 and V is TRBV6-5; D unresolved. Per germline, CDR1 MNHEY and CDR2 SVGAGI. Deletions cut 2 bases from V and 1 base from J, with 11 bases between. The CDR3 contains 16 residues. The CDR3 DNA reads as TGTGCCAGCAGTTACACCTCGGTAGGGAACACCGGGGAGCTGTTTTTT. Protein: CASSYTSVGNTGELFF.

This chain uses TRBV5-1 with TRBJ1-3, with D unclear. Trimming removed 7 bases from V and 0 bases from J, with 14 bases in between. Per germline, CDR1 SGHRS and CDR2 YFSETQ. The CDR3 is made up of 15 amino acids. The CDR3 spells CASAPTPYSGNTIYF. The DNA of the CDR3 is TGCGCCAGCGCCCCTACACCTTACTCTGGAAACACCATATATTTT.

In its sample, this clonotype was seen a few times. This sequence joins TRBV19 and TRBJ1-1; D gene unclear. Germline CDR1 LNHDA, CDR2 SQIVND (reference sequence). This CDR3 has 13 residues. Trimming shortened V by 7 bases and J by 1 base, and 10 bases separated the two germline ends. CDR3: CASTQAPNTEAFF. The CDR3 DNA is TGTGCCAGTACTCAGGCTCCGAACACTGAAGCTTTCTTT.

The chain joins TRBV19 to TRBJ1-5; weak D call: TRBD1 (5 bases). This CDR3 has 15 residues. The V gene's germline CDR1 is LNHDA and CDR2 SQIVND (reference sequence). V lost 3 bases, J lost 5 bases, and 14 bases lay in between. CDR3 loop: CASSIYFDSHQPQHF. Written as DNA, the CDR3 is TGTGCCAGTAGTATCTACTTTGACAGCCATCAGCCCCAGCATTTT. Variable domain in full (rest from reference TRBV19 and TRBJ1-5): DGGITQSPKYLFRKEGQNVTLSCEQNLNHDAMYWYRQDPGQGLRLIYYSQIVNDFQKGDIAEGYSVSREKKESFPLTVTSAQKNPTAFYLCASSIYFDSHQPQHFGDGTRLSIL.

This clonotype showed up many times. V is TRBV28 and J is TRBJ2-3, with TRBD2 matching 7 bases. The germline V gene has CDR1 MDHEN and CDR2 SYDVKM. This CDR3 contains 18 residues. V was clipped by 0 bases and J by 0 bases; unmatched bases: 9. The CDR3 DNA sequence: TGTGCCAGCAGTTTATGGGGAGGCGGGAGTGGTAGCACAGATACGCAGTATTTT. Translated, it gives CASSLWGGGSGSTDTQYF.

The chain combines TRBV10-3 with TRBJ2-7, with 7 bases fitting TRBD1. Per germline, CDR1 ENHRY and CDR2 SYGVKD. The CDR3 consists of 14 residues. V lost 3 bases to trimming and J lost 0 bases; unmatched junction nucleotides: 2. The CDR3 spells CAISDRTGSYEQYF. Written as DNA, the CDR3 is TGTGCCATCAGTGATCGGACAGGCTCCTACGAGCAGTACTTC.

This clonotype showed up many times. This sequence joins TRBV12-3 or TRBV12-4 and TRBJ1-2, with D possibly TRBD1 on 5 matching bases. Trimming stripped 3 bases from V and 8 bases from J, with 16 bases between. The CDR3 loop spans 14 amino acids. The CDR3, as DNA: TGTGCCAGCAGTTTCACCAGGGCGGGCGGGGGCTACACCTTC. It specifies CASSFTRAGGGYTF.

This clonotype was observed many times. The rearrangement links TRBV7-8 to TRBJ1-1; tentative D call: TRBD1 (5 bases). The V and J ends lost 3 bases and 4 bases respectively, with 15 bases between them. The CDR3 is 15 amino acids. Germline V gives CDR1 SGHVS, CDR2 FQNEAQ. The CDR3 DNA follows: TGTGCCAGCAGCTTTGGGGGAGTTTCGGGCACTGAAGCTTTCTTT. Its translation is CASSFGGVSGTEAFF.

The CDR3 spells CASSLGAVAGVETQYF. The DNA of the CDR3 is TGCGCCAGCAGCTTGGGCGCGGTAGCGGGAGTGGAAACCCAGTACTTC. The chain carries TRBV5-1 and TRBJ2-5; 9 bases are a match to TRBD2. CDR3 size: 16 residues. The V gene end was trimmed by 0 bases and the J gene end by 8 bases; junction bases not matched to a gene: 11. Germline V lookup: CDR1 SGHRS, CDR2 YFSETQ.

Many counts were recorded for this clonotype. V gene TRBV24-1 combines with J gene TRBJ2-5; D remains unclear. Germline V gives CDR1 KGHDR, CDR2 SFDVKD. The CDR3 consists of 18 residues. V was cut by 4 bases and J by 5 bases, with 25 bases left in between. The CDR3 loop is CATSDPFISPVGRETQYF. CDR3 nucleotide sequence: TGTGCCACCAGTGACCCATTTATCAGCCCGGTCGGTCGTGAGACCCAGTACTTC.

For the CDR3, the DNA is TGTGCCAGCAGCTTAGAAAGCAGGGAGGGGACTGAAGCTTTCTTT. Residues: CASSLESREGTEAFF. V and J are TRBV7-3 and TRBJ1-1; tentatively, D is TRBD1 (5 bases). V lost 2 bases and J 5 bases, leaving 15 bases between the germline ends. Germline V gives CDR1 SGHTA, CDR2 FQGTGA. The CDR3 runs to 15 residues.

This clonotype came up many times. CDR3 in amino acids: CSATLANTIYF. CDR3 bases: TGCAGTGCTACCCTGGCGAACACCATATATTTT. V gene TRBV20-1 combines with J gene TRBJ1-3; unclear D gene. This CDR3 has 11 amino acids. Germline CDR1 is DFQATT and CDR2 is SNEGSKA (reference sequence). V lost 4 bases, J lost 7 bases, and 8 bases lay in between.

In this sample, this clonotype turned up many times. The chain combines TRBV27 with TRBJ1-4; D gene ambiguous. CDR3 length: 14 amino acids. Germline V CDR1 and CDR2: MNHEY, SMNVEV (reference sequence). Deletions cut 4 bases from V and 5 bases from J, with 11 bases between. CDR3 amino acids: CASSSPGQNEKLFF. The CDR3 nucleotides read TGTGCCAGCAGTTCCCCCGGGCAGAATGAAAAACTGTTTTTT.

This clonotype was found many times. The CDR3 loop reads CASSLFMNTEAFF. CDR3 bases: TGTGCCAGCAGTTTATTCATGAACACTGAAGCTTTCTTT. The chain joins TRBV27 to TRBJ1-1; no reliable D call. V was clipped by 1 base and J by 0 bases, with 3 bases between them. Germline lookup yields CDR1 MNHEY and CDR2 SMNVEV (reference sequence). The CDR3 covers 13 residues.

This clonotype has at least ten counts. The chain employs TRBV6-1 and TRBJ1-2; tentative D call: TRBD1 (5 bases). The germline V gene has CDR1 MNHNS and CDR2 SASEGT. The CDR3 is made up of 18 amino acids. V lost 6 bases and J 4 bases, leaving 27 bases between the germline ends. The CDR3 DNA reads TGTGCCAGCAGGGTCGCGTTGAAGGGGTTGCTCTTTGCCTATGGCTACACCTTC. Amino acids: CASRVALKGLLFAYGYTF.

With regard to this clonotype: A much larger clone lies a single base off, so this may be a read error. This sequence joins TRBV7-9 and TRBJ2-2; 9 nucleotides agree with TRBD1. CDR1 is SEHNR, CDR2 FQNEAQ, per germline (reference sequence). The trim removed 7 bases at V and 6 bases at J, leaving 12 bases unmatched. This CDR3 has 16 amino acids. CDR3 amino acids: CASTQPRDRAPGELFF. The CDR3 region has the DNA TGTGCCAGCACCCAGCCACGGGACAGGGCCCCCGGGGAGCTGTTTTTT.

This chain joins TRBV6-6 and TRBJ1-5, with TRBD1 matching over 7 bases. V lost 0 bases to trimming and J lost 7 bases; unmatched junction nucleotides: 6. CDR3 length equals 15 residues. In germline, CDR1 is MNHNY, CDR2 SVGAGI (reference sequence). The CDR3 sequence is CASSYSDRAGQPQHF. CDR3 bases: TGTGCCAGCAGTTACTCAGACAGGGCGGGACAGCCCCAGCATTTT.

This clonotype was counted many times. Here the CDR3 reads CASSRLSTDTQYF. CDR3 bases: TGTGCCAGCAGCCGTTTATCCACAGATACGCAGTATTTT. The V call is TRBV7-9, the J call TRBJ2-3; no clear D gene. This CDR3 region has 13 residues. Deletions cut 5 bases from V and 2 bases from J, with 8 bases between. Germline V gene data show CDR1 as SEHNR and CDR2 as FQNEAQ (reference sequence).

In its sample, this clonotype was seen many times. This chain links TRBV6-1 with TRBJ1-1; D is unresolved. Trimming shortened V by 2 bases and J by 2 bases, and 12 bases separated the two germline ends. In germline, CDR1 is MNHNS, CDR2 SASEGT. This CDR3 comprises 15 residues. This chain's CDR3 is CASSESPEGNTEAFF. CDR3 in DNA: TGTGCCAGCAGTGAATCCCCGGAGGGCAACACTGAAGCTTTCTTT.

This clonotype was counted a few times. A junction end diverges from the germline sequence, so it may reflect a read error. This chain links TRBV28 with TRBJ2-1, with D tentatively TRBD2 (5 bases). Germline CDR1 is MDHEN and CDR2 is SYDVKM. CDR3 size: 12 residues. The CDR3 loop is CAGRLRPGSQFF. CDR3 bases: TGTGCCGGCAGACTCCGCCCGGGGAGTCAGTTCTTC.

This chain links TRBV20-1 with TRBJ2-1; 9 bases agree with TRBD2. The ends lost 6 bases at V and 11 bases at J; junction bases unmatched: 17. CDR1 and CDR2 from the germline V gene are DFQATT and SNEGSKA (reference sequence). This CDR3 has 15 amino acids. CDR3 DNA: TGCAGTGCCATCAACGCGGCTAGCGGGACGCTGAAGCAGTTCTTC. Protein product: CSAINAASGTLKQFF.

This clonotype was detected only a few times. The J gene is TRBJ2-6, the V gene TRBV20-1; TRBD1 matches 10 bases. J lost 4 bases, V lost 0 bases, and 9 bases had no gene match. The V gene's germline CDR1 is DFQATT and CDR2 SNEGSKA (reference sequence). The CDR3 is made up of 18 amino acids. CDR3 DNA sequence: TGCAGTGCTAGAGATATACTGACAGGGGGCTCCGGGGCCAACGTCCTGACTTTC. It specifies CSARDILTGGSGANVLTF.

The rearrangement links TRBV4-3 to TRBJ1-5; possible D gene TRBD1, 6 bases. Between the trimmed V and J ends, which lost 1 base and 7 bases, there was a span of 14 bases. The CDR3 is 15 residues long. Germline values: CDR1 LGHNA, CDR2 YSLEER. The CDR3 DNA sequence: TGCGCCAGCAGCCAAGGTCTGGGGGGCGGGCAGCCCCAGCATTTT. Its protein is CASSQGLGGGQPQHF.

This clonotype appeared many times. V and J are TRBV6-6 and TRBJ1-5, with D unclear. Between the trimmed V and J ends, which lost 0 bases and 4 bases, there was a span of 10 bases. The CDR3 contains 15 residues. Germline assignment: CDR1 MNHNY and CDR2 SVGAGI (reference sequence). The CDR3 here is CASSYSRSWNQPQHF. In DNA form, the CDR3 reads TGTGCCAGCAGTTACTCAAGGTCTTGGAATCAGCCCCAGCATTTT.

This clonotype was seen at least ten times. V is TRBV3-1 and J is TRBJ1-1, with unresolved D. The length of the CDR3 is 14 residues. Germline CDR1 and CDR2: LGHDT and YNNKEL (reference sequence). V lost 0 bases and J 7 bases, leaving 12 bases between the germline ends. CDR3 residues: CASSQDLGGIEAFF. CDR3 DNA sequence: TGTGCCAGCAGCCAAGACCTGGGTGGGATTGAAGCTTTCTTT. The full variable domain, with the rest looked up from reference TRBV3-1 and TRBJ1-1, is DTAVSQTPKYLVTQMGNDKSIKCEQNLGHDTMYWYKQDSKKFLKIMFSYNNKELIINETVPNRFSPKSPDKAHLNLHINSLELGDSAVYFCASSQDLGGIEAFFGQGTRLTVV.

This clonotype was seen ten or more times. The chain is built from TRBV2 and TRBJ1-1; D gene uncertain. V shed 8 bases and J shed 1 base, with 11 bases lying between them. The CDR3 totals 13 residues. CDR1 SNHLY and CDR2 FYNNEI come from the germline V gene. As DNA, the CDR3 is TGTGCCAGCGTCTCCCGGGAGAACACTGAAGCTTTCTTT. Translated, it gives CASVSRENTEAFF.

This clonotype was recorded at least ten times. V gene TRBV6-1 combines with J gene TRBJ1-2; D call uncertain. The CDR3 has 15 residues. The germline V gene encodes CDR1 MNHNS and CDR2 SASEGT. V was clipped by 2 bases and J by 2 bases, with 12 bases between them. The CDR3 DNA reads TGTGCCAGCAGTGAATTTGACGAGAGGAACTATGGCTACACCTTC. Translating gives CASSEFDERNYGYTF.

This clonotype was seen many times. V is TRBV5-6 and J is TRBJ2-7, with TRBD1 matching over 7 bases. Unmatched junction bases numbered 6, after V lost 4 bases and J lost 2 bases. Germline V gives CDR1 SGHDT, CDR2 YYEEEE. The CDR3 has 14 amino acids. CDR3 protein: CASSHGTETYEQYF. The CDR3 region has the DNA TGTGCCAGCAGCCACGGGACAGAGACCTACGAGCAGTACTTC. The full variable domain, rest sourced from reference TRBV5-6 and TRBJ2-7, is DAGVTQSPTHLIKTRGQQVTLRCSPKSGHDTVSWYQQALGQGPQFIFQYYEEEERQRGNFPDRFSGHQFPNYSSELNVNALLLGDSALYLCASSHGTETYEQYFGPGTRLTVT.

The chain links TRBV20-1 to TRBJ2-5; possible D gene TRBD2, 6 bases. The CDR3 contains 15 residues. The V gene's germline CDR1 is DFQATT and CDR2 SNEGSKA (reference sequence). The V end was cut by 6 bases, the J end by 1 base, with 18 bases between. CDR3 sequence: CSASLGGKIQETQYF. The CDR3 DNA follows: TGCAGTGCGAGCCTTGGCGGGAAGATCCAAGAGACCCAGTACTTC.

The rearrangement uses TRBV4-2 and TRBJ2-2; D perhaps matches TRBD2 (5 bases). Looked up from germline, CDR1 is LGHNA and CDR2 is YNFKEQ. V lost 2 bases to trimming and J lost 1 base, with 14 bases between them. The CDR3 sequence is 17 residues long. This chain's CDR3 is CASSQNRGRMNTGELFF. Written as DNA, the CDR3 is TGTGCCAGCAGCCAAAACCGCGGGCGGATGAACACCGGGGAGCTGTTTTTT.

This clonotype came up a few times. This chain links TRBV20-1 with TRBJ2-3, with unresolved D. Germline CDR1 DFQATT, CDR2 SNEGSKA (reference sequence). The CDR3 loop spans 13 amino acids. Trimming shortened V by 1 base and J by 4 bases, and 9 bases separated the two germline ends. CDR3 in DNA: TGCAGTGCTAGAGTGCCACGACCAGATACGCAGTATTTT. It translates to CSARVPRPDTQYF.